These 3 T cell receptor beta chains originate from one sample sequenced in a study of blood T cell repertoires in COVID-19. Produced via immunoSEQ multiplex PCR; TCRdb's table is partial and in-frame only. The sample shows roughly 63,000 clones, around 74% of them seen only once. Sequencing input: peripheral blood. The receptors derive from an elderly woman with acute or convalescent COVID-19.

The V gene is TRBV5-1, the J gene TRBJ1-1, with a possible D match to TRBD1 (5 bases). This CDR3 has 15 residues. Between the trimmed V and J ends, which lost 0 bases and 3 bases, there was a span of 12 bases. CDR1 and CDR2 (germline): SGHRS, YFSETQ. This chain's CDR3 is CASSLDGGIDTEAFF. The CDR3 region has the DNA TGCGCCAGCAGCTTGGATGGGGGGATTGACACTGAAGCTTTCTTT. Filled out from reference TRBV5-1 and TRBJ1-1, the complete variable domain reads KAGVTQTPRYLIKTRGQQVTLSCSPISGHRSVSWYQQTPGQGLQFLFEYFSETQRNKGNFPGRFSGRQFSNSRSEMNVSTLELGDSALYLCASSLDGGIDTEAFFGQGTRLTVV.

This clone was seen only once. The chain joins TRBV10-2 to TRBJ2-7; D may be TRBD1 (6 bases). The CDR3 covers 15 residues. The ends were cut back, 10 bases at V and 3 bases at J, with 22 bases in the middle. Germline V gene lookup returns CDR1 WSHSY and CDR2 SAAADI. The CDR3 DNA reads as TGCGCCACTTCGTTCGGACAGAGGACTGGCTACGAGCAGTACTTC. It translates to CATSFGQRTGYEQYF.

The J gene is TRBJ2-3, the V gene TRBV30; 7 positions match TRBD2. J was trimmed by 0 bases and V by 1 base; bases with no gene match: 4. There are 15 residues in the CDR3. CDR1 is GTSNPN, CDR2 SVGIG, per germline (reference sequence). The DNA for the CDR3 is TGTGCCTGGAGTGGTGGGGGACTAAGCACAGATACGCAGTATTTT. This encodes CAWSGGGLSTDTQYF. Together with reference TRBV30 and TRBJ2-3, the CDR3 gives the full variable domain: SQTIHQWPATLVQPVGSPLSLECTVEGTSNPNLYWYRQAAGRGLQLLFYSVGIGQISSEVPQNLSASRPQDRQFILSSKKLLLSDSGFYLCAWSGGGLSTDTQYFGPGTRLTVL.